Each of the 30 T cell receptor beta chains below was sequenced from the same sample in a study of T cells in Graves' hyperthyroidism and ophthalmopathy. Regions amplified from RNA transcripts were the TCR beta CDR3 regions. The TCR CDR3 first-round RT-PCR relied on the HTBI primer set. TCRdb called the multiplex PCR reads again in MiXCR, with one record for every CDR3 protein. The sample holds 250,000 to 400,000 distinct CDR3 sequences; roughly 13% are singletons and the top ten take about 37%. The sample taken for sequencing was blood. These receptors all come from a woman between 40 and 55 years old with Graves' ophthalmopathy.

This clonotype occurred many times. The rearrangement joins TRBV11-3 to TRBJ1-1; no clear D. Trimming took off 1 base at V and 9 bases at J, with 12 bases between the two ends. In germline, CDR1 is SGHNT, CDR2 YENEEA. This CDR3 contains 13 residues. The CDR3 region is CASSLGSLGKAFF. The CDR3, as DNA: TGTGCCAGCAGCTTAGGAAGTCTGGGAAAAGCTTTCTTT.

The table lists this clonotype with a few counts. The chain joins TRBV7-9 to TRBJ2-7; 7 bases agree with TRBD1. The CDR3 covers 15 residues. Unmatched junction bases numbered 10, after V lost 5 bases and J lost 3 bases. Germline loops: CDR1 SEHNR, CDR2 FQNEAQ (reference sequence). The CDR3 nucleotides read TGTGCCAGCAGCATAATAACAGGGGACGGCTACGAGCAGTACTTC. This encodes CASSIITGDGYEQYF.

This clonotype was counted ten times or more. The rearrangement uses TRBV27 and TRBJ2-2; 11 positions agree with TRBD2. Germline CDR1 and CDR2: MNHEY and SMNVEV (reference sequence). Trimming took 6 bases from V and 6 from J; bases not matched to a gene: 15. This CDR3 is 18 amino acids long. Here the CDR3 DNA reads TGTGCCAGCAGGCCAGACAGCGGACTAGCGGGTGTTGCCGGGGAGCTGTTTTTT. Translated, it gives CASRPDSGLAGVAGELFF.

The sample holds many counts of this clonotype. The chain carries TRBV9 and TRBJ2-7; unclear D gene. V gave up 0 bases and J gave up 2 bases, with 6 bases separating them. Germline V CDR1 and CDR2: SGDLS, YYNGEE. There are 13 residues in the CDR3. DNA for the CDR3: TGTGCCAGCAGCGTAGGGGGTACCTACGAGCAGTACTTC. Its translation: CASSVGGTYEQYF.

The rearrangement joins TRBV20-1 to TRBJ2-1, with TRBD2 matching over 11 bases. V lost 6 bases, J lost 8 bases, and 15 bases stayed unmatched. CDR1 and CDR2 (germline): DFQATT, SNEGSKA (reference sequence). The CDR3 extends over 16 amino acids. In DNA form, the CDR3 reads TGCAGTGCCACCGCCTTTATTAGCGGGGGGGGGGATGAGCAGTTCTTC. Protein: CSATAFISGGGDEQFF.

This clonotype was counted ten times or more. The chain uses TRBV11-2 and TRBJ2-1; 13 nucleotides agree with TRBD2. Germline lookup yields CDR1 SGHAT and CDR2 FQNNGV. This CDR3 region has 15 residues. V gave up 6 bases and J gave up 10 bases; unmatched junction bases: 9. The CDR3 region is CASRPGLAGPGEQFF. DNA for the CDR3: TGTGCCAGCAGACCGGGACTAGCGGGGCCGGGGGAGCAGTTCTTC.

The rearrangement joins TRBV5-8 to TRBJ1-1; no clear D gene. With 4 bases removed from V and 0 bases from J, the gap between germline ends came to 10 bases. Germline V CDR1 and CDR2: SGHTS, YDEGEE. The CDR3 length is 14 residues. The CDR3 spells CASSQRGVNTEAFF. The CDR3 DNA reads TGTGCCAGCAGCCAGCGGGGTGTGAACACTGAAGCTTTCTTT.

This clonotype was recorded many times. The chain links TRBV10-3 to TRBJ1-2, with 7 bases fitting TRBD1. The CDR3 extends over 10 amino acids. With V trimmed by 11 bases and J by 5 bases, 2 bases remained unmatched. Germline V gives CDR1 ENHRY, CDR2 SYGVKD. CDR3 in DNA: TGTGCCGCAGGGGGATATGGCTACACCTTC. Translating gives CAAGGYGYTF.

Many counts were recorded for this clonotype. The chain has TRBV3-1 and TRBJ2-7; 8 bases line up with TRBD2. Germline assignment: CDR1 LGHDT and CDR2 YNNKEL (reference sequence). V lost 0 bases to trimming and J lost 3 bases; unmatched junction nucleotides: 10. This CDR3 spans 17 amino acids. The CDR3 nucleotides read TGTGCCAGCAGCCAAGATCCCTCACTAGCGGCCAACTACGAGCAGTACTTC. Its translation is CASSQDPSLAANYEQYF.

This clonotype was counted ten times or more. This chain links TRBV24-1 with TRBJ1-1; D possibly corresponds to TRBD1 (5 bases). Trimming cost V 9 bases and J 3 bases, with 7 bases left between them. The CDR3 contains 11 residues. In germline, CDR1 is KGHDR, CDR2 SFDVKD. Here the CDR3 reads CATLRDTEAFF. DNA of the CDR3: TGTGCCACCCTCAGGGACACTGAAGCTTTCTTT.

This clonotype was seen ten or more times. The chain has TRBV2 and TRBJ1-1; 8 bases map to TRBD1. V lost 4 bases to trimming and J lost 3 bases; unmatched junction nucleotides: 10. Germline-derived CDR1 and CDR2 are SNHLY and FYNNEI. The CDR3 covers 16 residues. The CDR3 DNA is TGTGCCAGCAGTGCAAAGGCAGGGGGCATGGACACTGAAGCTTTCTTT. Translation gives CASSAKAGGMDTEAFF.

This clonotype was found many times. V usage is TRBV27 and J usage is TRBJ2-1; the match to TRBD2 covers 12 bases. Germline V lookup: CDR1 MNHEY, CDR2 SMNVEV (reference sequence). V lost 5 bases to trimming and J lost 0 bases; unmatched junction nucleotides: 11. The length of the CDR3 is 19 residues. In nucleotides, the CDR3 is TGTGCCAGCAGTACCCGACTAGCGGGAGAGGGGGGCTCCTACAATGAGCAGTTCTTC. Protein product: CASSTRLAGEGGSYNEQFF.

This clonotype turned up a few times. The V gene is TRBV27, the J gene TRBJ1-6, with 7 bases matching TRBD1. CDR1 is MNHEY, CDR2 SMNVEV, per germline (reference sequence). CDR3 length: 15 residues. The V gene end was trimmed by 6 bases and the J gene end by 4 bases; junction bases not matched to a gene: 6. CDR3 nucleotide sequence: TGTGCCAGCAGGGAACAGGGGCGGTATAATTCACCCCTCCACTTT. It is translated as CASREQGRYNSPLHF.

This clonotype was found many times. The CDR3 loop is CASSPGTLVSYEQYF. The CDR3 nucleotides read TGTGCCAGCAGTCCGGGGACTCTTGTCTCCTACGAGCAGTACTTC. J is TRBJ2-7 and V is TRBV28; possible D gene TRBD2, 6 bases. This CDR3 contains 15 residues. Germline CDR1 reads MDHEN; CDR2 reads SYDVKM. Between the trimmed V and J ends, which lost 5 bases and 0 bases, there was a span of 14 bases.

The rearrangement links TRBV18 to TRBJ2-2; D is uncertain. Germline V gives CDR1 KGHSH, CDR2 LQKENI. This CDR3 has 12 residues. Trimming took off 3 bases at V and 14 bases at J, with 13 bases between the two ends. The CDR3 here is CASSPEYPGLFF. In DNA form, the CDR3 reads TGTGCCAGCTCACCTGAATACCCGGGCCTGTTTTTT.

This clonotype was picked up a small number of times. This chain uses TRBV10-3 with TRBJ1-5; possibly TRBD1 for D (5 bases). The CDR3 runs to 15 residues. V was shortened by 3 bases and J by 7 bases, with 16 bases between the two germline ends. CDR1 and CDR2 (germline): ENHRY, SYGVKD. CDR3 sequence (DNA): TGTGCCATCAGTGACGGGCAGGGAGGAAGACAGCCCCAGCATTTT. Its translation: CAISDGQGGRQPQHF.

This clonotype was seen more than once but under ten times. This chain joins TRBV7-9 and TRBJ1-5; unclear D gene. Germline CDR1 reads SEHNR; CDR2 reads FQNEAQ (reference sequence). Trimming shortened V by 8 bases and J by 4 bases, and 9 bases separated the two germline ends. CDR3 length equals 12 residues. CDR3 sequence reads: CASGMGNQPQHF. The CDR3, as DNA: TGTGCCAGCGGCATGGGGAATCAGCCCCAGCATTTT.

In this sample, this clonotype turned up many times. J is TRBJ1-4 and V is TRBV10-3; no firm D call. CDR3 length: 13 amino acids. Germline V gene sequence: CDR1 ENHRY, CDR2 SYGVKD. Trimming stripped 2 bases from V and 8 bases from J, with 9 bases between. CDR3 coding DNA: TGTGCCATCAGTGAGACACGGGTGGAAAAACTGTTTTTT. Amino acid sequence: CAISETRVEKLFF.

This clonotype was counted at least ten times. The chain joins TRBV20-1 to TRBJ1-5; no reliable D call. The CDR3 runs 14 residues. Germline values: CDR1 DFQATT, CDR2 SNEGSKA (reference sequence). V lost 3 bases and J lost 2, with 11 bases in between. CDR3: CSARKTVGNQPQHF. DNA for the CDR3: TGCAGTGCTAGGAAAACAGTCGGCAATCAGCCCCAGCATTTT.

This clonotype was counted ten times or more. The V call is TRBV11-2, the J call TRBJ2-1, with D possibly matching TRBD1 (6 bases). CDR3 length: 16 residues. Germline values: CDR1 SGHAT, CDR2 FQNNGV. Trimming cost V 5 bases and J 6 bases, with 20 bases left between them. The CDR3 sequence: CASSLRGLLQGNEQFF. Here the CDR3 DNA reads TGTGCCAGCAGCCTACGTGGGCTCCTACAGGGCAATGAGCAGTTCTTC.

This clonotype was counted only a few times. The DNA of the CDR3 is TGCAGCGTTGAGATGGTCAAAGAACTCTTGGATACGCAGTATTTT. It encodes CSVEMVKELLDTQYF. The chain links TRBV29-1 to TRBJ2-3; D call uncertain. CDR1 is SQVTM, CDR2 ANQGSEA, per germline. The germline V and J ends were trimmed by 3 bases and 6 bases, with 19 bases remaining between them. This CDR3 has 15 residues.

This chain joins TRBV7-9 and TRBJ1-3; the D is unclear. The CDR3 is made up of 13 amino acids. V was clipped by 8 bases and J by 1 base, with 9 bases between them. The germline V gene has CDR1 SEHNR and CDR2 FQNEAQ (reference sequence). CDR3 sequence reads: CASGRGSGNTIYF. For the CDR3, the DNA is TGTGCCAGCGGTCGGGGATCTGGAAACACCATATATTTT.

The table lists this clonotype with a few counts. CDR3 sequence (DNA): TGCGCCAGCAGTCCTGCGACTGCGAACACTGAAGCTTTCTTT. This encodes CASSPATANTEAFF. V is TRBV5-1 and J is TRBJ1-1; D gene unclear. This CDR3 has 14 amino acids. V lost 5 bases and J lost 1, with 12 bases in between. Germline CDR1 reads SGHRS; CDR2 reads YFSETQ.

This clonotype was seen many times. The rearrangement joins TRBV6-2 or TRBV6-3 to TRBJ2-2, with 8 bases aligning to TRBD2. CDR3 size: 14 residues. V lost 8 bases to trimming and J lost 4 bases; unmatched junction nucleotides: 6. Looked up from germline, CDR1 is MNHEY and CDR2 is SVGEGT. CDR3 DNA sequence: TGTGCCAGCTCGCGGGAGGACATCACCGGGGAGCTGTTTTTT. It specifies CASSREDITGELFF.

This clonotype has only a few counts. The genes are TRBV20-1 and TRBJ1-2; TRBD1 agrees at 7 bases. The CDR3 runs 14 residues. Germline loops: CDR1 DFQATT, CDR2 SNEGSKA (reference sequence). With V trimmed by 0 bases and J by 4 bases, 5 bases remained unmatched. CDR3 bases: TGCAGTGCTAGAGATTCGGCAGGGGGCTATGGCTACACCTTC. Translated: CSARDSAGGYGYTF.

This clonotype was detected ten times or more. The J gene is TRBJ2-3, the V gene TRBV2; no definite D call. This CDR3 comprises 13 residues. Germline CDR1 SNHLY, CDR2 FYNNEI. V lost 0 bases and J lost 6, with 7 bases in between. For the CDR3, the DNA is TGTGCCAGCAGTGAAGCCGTGCGGGATACGCAGTATTTT. As protein: CASSEAVRDTQYF.

Points on this clonotype: Given a much more abundant clone one base away, this may be a read error. Likely a read error: the CDR3 ends without its conserved phenylalanine or tryptophan. The chain employs TRBV7-8 and TRBJ2-2; possibly TRBD1 for D (6 bases). The ends were cut back, 5 bases at V and 3 bases at J, with 10 bases in the middle. CDR3 length: 14 amino acids. Per germline, CDR1 SGHVS and CDR2 FQNEAQ. The CDR3 here is CASSLNRDTGELFI. The CDR3 DNA reads TGTGCCAGCAGCCTGAACAGGGACACCGGGGAGCTGTTTATT.

This clonotype showed up many times. Germline and junction disagree at one end, which may indicate a read error. The chain recombines TRBV3-1 with TRBJ2-5; D is perhaps TRBD1 (6 bases). This CDR3 has 15 residues. In germline, CDR1 is LGHDT, CDR2 YNNKEL (reference sequence). The CDR3 nucleotides read TGTGCCAGCAGTCAAGGAGACAGGTTACAGGAGACCCAGTACTTC. Translating gives CASSQGDRLQETQYF.

In its sample, this clonotype was seen many times. The J gene is TRBJ1-1, the V gene TRBV12-3 or TRBV12-4, with D possibly matching TRBD1 (5 bases). The CDR3 runs 13 residues. The V and J ends lost 7 bases and 7 bases respectively, with 16 bases between them. CDR3 sequence reads: CASTPWGGDEAFF. The CDR3 DNA reads as TGTGCCAGCACCCCTTGGGGGGGAGATGAAGCTTTCTTT.

This clonotype was counted many times. This chain connects TRBV18 to TRBJ1-5, with no clear D. Germline V gene sequence: CDR1 KGHSH, CDR2 LQKENI. The CDR3 is 14 residues long. With 0 bases removed from V and 3 bases from J, the gap between germline ends came to 6 bases. CDR3 loop: CASSPPTANQPQHF. In DNA, the CDR3 is TGTGCCAGCTCACCACCAACTGCCAATCAGCCCCAGCATTTT.